This T cell receptor (beta chain) originates from a study of cytomegalovirus exposure and HLA in healthy donors. Findings of the study overall: Follow-up analysis later connected one missense variant in DCLRE1C with trimming of TCR beta V- and J-genes. TRBV6-2, TRBV6-3 and some other V segments were unresolvable in 87-base-pair reads. Cytomegalovirus association was assigned to approximately 160 TCR beta chains.

Regarding this clone: The antigen is not known.

PCR amplification relied on 60 Vbeta primers (plus 13 Jbeta primers). Clones were sequenced by immunoSEQ multiplex PCR, and TCRdb holds only the in-frame ones, with some missing. The table lists about 280,000 clones, approximately 90% of them singletons. The CDR3 sequence is 13 residues long. CDR1 is SGHDN, CDR2 FVKESK, per germline. Trimming took 1 base from V and 6 from J, leaving 9 bases between them. Sequencing used PBMCs. The receptor was derived from a woman aged 18-30 years in good health and CMV-seronegative. The chain employs TRBV14 and TRBJ1-2; no firm D call. The chain's CDR3 is CASSQGPGNGYTF. The CDR3 coding sequence is TGTGCCAGCAGCCAAGGTCCGGGGAATGGCTACACCTTC.